A selection of T cell receptor beta chains follows, all from one sample in a study of regulatory T cells in long-lasting Graves disease. Each CDR3 protein is one row after TCRdb ran MiXCR on the multiplex PCR reads. The table records 300,000 to 500,000 distinct CDR3 sequences, less than 25% of them present only once. The sequencing here drew on peripheral blood mononuclear cells (PBMCs), taken when the disease was refractory, from a patient treated with antithyroid drugs. Source of these receptors: a female donor with Graves disease. The CDR3 runs from the conserved cysteine through the conserved F or W. D genes are given only for firm matches. Only some rows state a clone size, as once, few, many or a class for expanded clones.

.	TRBV28	TRBJ2-4	many	TGTGCCAGCAGTTTATCAGGGACGCTAGCCAAAAACATTCAGTACTTC	CASSLSGTLAKNIQYF
.	TRBV5-6	TRBJ1-1	.	TGTGCCAGCAACGTAGGGACTGAAGCTTTCTTT	CASNVGTEAFF
.	TRBV4-1	TRBJ2-7	many	TGCGCCAGCAGCCAAGGCGAGTCGACCGCGCAGTACTTC	CASSQGESTAQYF
.	TRBV5-1	TRBJ2-5	.	TGCGCCAGCAGCCGGACCCAAGAGTCCCAGTACTTC	CASSRTQESQYF
.	TRBV5-1	TRBJ1-1	few	TGCGCCAGCAGGGTCGAGAACACTGAAGCTTTCTTT	CASRVENTEAFF
.	TRBV3-1	TRBJ2-2	few	TGTGCCAGCAGCCAAGTACTAGGGAACACCGGGGAGCTGTTTTTT	CASSQVLGNTGELFF
.	TRBV30	TRBJ2-4	few	TGTGCCTTAGTTTCGGGACCCGGGGACATTCAGTACTTC	CALVSGPGDIQYF
.	TRBV28	TRBJ2-7	.	TGTGCCAGCAGCCTCAACGACGAGCAGTACTTC	CASSLNDEQYF
TRBD2	TRBV28	TRBJ2-7	many	TGTGCCAGCAGTCCGGGACTAGCGGGAGAAGGGCACGAGCAGTACTTC	CASSPGLAGEGHEQYF
.	TRBV7-9	TRBJ2-2	few	TGTGCCAGCAGCTTGGGGGCGACGAACACCGGGGAGCTGTTTTTT	CASSLGATNTGELFF
TRBD1	TRBV2	TRBJ2-7	.	TGTGCCAGCAATGTGGGACAGGGTGTATACGAGCAGTACTTC	CASNVGQGVYEQYF
.	TRBV20-1	TRBJ1-4	.	TGCAGTGCCCTTACGACAGGTTTTAATGAAAAACTGTTTTTT	CSALTTGFNEKLFF
.	TRBV29-1	TRBJ2-7	.	TGCAGCGTTGAGCAGGGCCCGACCTACGAGCAGTACTTC	CSVEQGPTYEQYF
TRBD1	TRBV5-1	TRBJ2-7	.	TGCGCCAGCAGCTTGGCCTCAGGACAGGGGATCTACGAGCAGTACTTC	CASSLASGQGIYEQYF
.	TRBV25-1	TRBJ2-2	.	TGTGCCAGCAGTGAATACTACGCCGGGGAGCTGTTTTTT	CASSEYYAGELFF
.	TRBV27	TRBJ1-6	many	TGTGCCAGCAGTTTATTCACCACCTATAATTCACCCCTCCACTTT	CASSLFTTYNSPLHF
.	TRBV20-1	TRBJ1-6	many	TGCAGTGCTAGACATGGCAGCTCCTATAATTCACCCCTCCACTTT	CSARHGSSYNSPLHF
TRBD2	TRBV12-3/TRBV12-4	TRBJ2-7	many	TGTGCCAGCAGTCCCCAGTCAGCGGGAGGGCCCCACGAGCAGTACTTC	CASSPQSAGGPHEQYF
TRBD2	TRBV6-2/TRBV6-3	TRBJ2-2	many	TGTGCCAGCAGTGACTACGGGAGGGTGAACACCGGGGAGCTGTTTTTT	CASSDYGRVNTGELFF
TRBD1	TRBV4-3	TRBJ2-5	few	TGCGCCAGCAGCCAAGATACAGGGGCTGGCGAGACCCAGTACTTC	CASSQDTGAGETQYF
TRBD1	TRBV28	TRBJ1-5	many	TGTGCCAGCAACCTCTCGGGACAGTTCAATCAGCCCCAGCATTTT	CASNLSGQFNQPQHF
.	TRBV7-9	TRBJ2-2	.	TGTGCCAGCAGCCCCTTTTCGACAGTGAACACCGGGGAGCTGTTTTTT	CASSPFSTVNTGELFF
TRBD1	TRBV20-1	TRBJ2-7	many	TGCAGTGCTAGGGTCCCAAAATCGGGACAGATCTCCTACGAGCAGTACTTC	CSARVPKSGQISYEQYF
TRBD1	TRBV2	TRBJ1-2	many	TGTGCCAGCTCCAACGGACAGGGAGATTACTATGGCTACACCTTC	CASSNGQGDYYGYTF
.	TRBV30	TRBJ2-7	.	TGTGCCTGGAGTGTACCAGGGCCCCTCCGGACCTACGAGCAGTACTTC	CAWSVPGPLRTYEQYF
.	TRBV3-2	TRBJ2-6	few	TGTGCCAGCAGCCAACCGCCCATACTACGGACAGGGGTCGGTGATCAAAACGTCCTGACTTTC	CASSQPPILRTGVGDQNVLTF
.	TRBV20-1	TRBJ2-3	.	TGCAGTGCCGTTACTTACACAGATACGCAGTATTTT	CSAVTYTDTQYF
.	TRBV15	TRBJ2-2	once	TGTGCCACCGGGGACTGGTTAAAAAACACCGGGGAGCTGTTTTTT	CATGDWLKNTGELFF
.	TRBV4-3	TRBJ1-1	.	TGCGCCAGCAGCCAAGTCCGGGAGTGGGAGCCTGAAGCTTTCTTT	CASSQVREWEPEAFF
.	TRBV11-2	TRBJ2-5	many	TGTGCCAGCGCACGAGAGTCGACCCAAGAGACCCAGTACTTC	CASARESTQETQYF
TRBD1	TRBV30	TRBJ1-4	few	TGTGCCTGGAGAGACAAACCGGGACAGGGGGACACAACTAATGAAAAACTGTTTTTT	CAWRDKPGQGDTTNEKLFF
.	TRBV7-2	TRBJ2-7	few	TGTGCCAGCAGCTCCGTCCCCGGGTACAGCGAGCAGTACTTC	CASSSVPGYSEQYF
TRBD2	TRBV20-1	TRBJ2-5	many	TGCAGTGTCGAGACTAGCGGGAAGGAGACCCAGTACTTC	CSVETSGKETQYF
.	TRBV14	TRBJ1-5	few	TGTGCCAGCAGCCACCAGGGTGGGGGGGGATGCAATCAGCCCCAGCATTTT	CASSHQGGGGCNQPQHF
TRBD1	TRBV27	TRBJ1-2	.	TGTGCCAGCAGTTTATCGTCGGGGGACAGTCGAAATCCCTATGGCTACACCTTC	CASSLSSGDSRNPYGYTF
.	TRBV27	TRBJ2-7	many	TGTGCCAGCTCACCCGGGACAACCAACTCCTACGAGCAGTACTTC	CASSPGTTNSYEQYF
.	TRBV20-1	TRBJ2-2	.	TGCAGTGCCCGAGTGGGAACCGGGGAGCTGTTTTTT	CSARVGTGELFF
.	TRBV12-3/TRBV12-4	TRBJ2-7	many	TGTGCCAGCAGCTTGACTGATACCTACGAGCAGTACTTC	CASSLTDTYEQYF
.	TRBV6-1	TRBJ1-2	few	TGTGCCAGCAGTGGCGGGGCCGCCCCGGGCTACACCTTC	CASSGGAAPGYTF